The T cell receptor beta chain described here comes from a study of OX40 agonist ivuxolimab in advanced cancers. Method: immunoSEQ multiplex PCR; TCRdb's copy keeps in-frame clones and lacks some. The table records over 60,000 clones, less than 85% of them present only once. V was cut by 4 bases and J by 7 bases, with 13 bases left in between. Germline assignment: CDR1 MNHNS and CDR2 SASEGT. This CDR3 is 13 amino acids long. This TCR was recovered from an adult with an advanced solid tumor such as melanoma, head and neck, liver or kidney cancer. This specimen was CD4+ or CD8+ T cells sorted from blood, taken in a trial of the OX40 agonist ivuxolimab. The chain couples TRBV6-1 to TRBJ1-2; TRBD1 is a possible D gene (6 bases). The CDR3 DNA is TGTGCCAGCAGTGGGGGGCAGTCTGCTGGCTACACCTTC. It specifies CASSGGQSAGYTF.